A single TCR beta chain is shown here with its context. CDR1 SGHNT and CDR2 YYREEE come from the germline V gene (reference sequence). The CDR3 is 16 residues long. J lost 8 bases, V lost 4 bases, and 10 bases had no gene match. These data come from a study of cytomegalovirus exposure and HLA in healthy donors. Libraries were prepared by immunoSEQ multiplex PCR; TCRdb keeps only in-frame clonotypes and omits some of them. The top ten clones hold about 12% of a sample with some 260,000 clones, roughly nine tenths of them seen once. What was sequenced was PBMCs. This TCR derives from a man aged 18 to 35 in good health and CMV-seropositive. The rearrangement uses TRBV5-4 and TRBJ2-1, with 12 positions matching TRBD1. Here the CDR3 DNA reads TGTGCCAGCAGCCCCGACCGGGACAGGGGGCTTCATGAGCAGTTCTTC. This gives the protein CASSPDRDRGLHEQFF. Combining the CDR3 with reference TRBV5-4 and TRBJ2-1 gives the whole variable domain ETGVTQSPTHLIKTRGQQVTLRCSSQSGHNTVSWYQQALGQGPQFIFQYYREEENGRGNFPPRFSGLQFPNYSSELNVNALELDDSALYLCASSPDRDRGLHEQFFGPGTRLTVL.